This T cell receptor beta chain was observed in a study of blood T cell repertoires in COVID-19 (dated by TCRdb to the early 2020s). About the study as a whole: Collaborator samples came from the United States, Italy and Spain and covered acute and convalescent phases of COVID-19. The material from the prospective study consisted of cDNA or gDNA derived from T cells, B-cell-depleted T cells, or PBMCs. A freely available public database, intended as a resource for researchers studying the immune response to SARS-CoV-2, is where the repertoires were released. The dataset comprised deeply sampled blood TCRbeta repertoires from subjects exposed to, actively infected with, or recovered from COVID-19. Where HLA class I and class II types were available, the types were taken from metadata supplied by the sample provider, not from assay-based typing. Nearly every sample came with metadata listing a de-identified subject ID, COVID-19 status, age in years and sex. Samples came from the ongoing ImmuneRACE study (first 160 participants) plus 1,254 subjects from 6 global collaborators.

There are 13 amino acids in the CDR3, from cysteine to phenylalanine inclusive. Kept here is only the CDR3 DNA, which spans 39 bases and is read in frame from base 1. V and J are truncated by 4 bases and 6 bases respectively, leaving an intervening sequence of 11 bases. Looking up the germline V gene (reference sequence) yields CDR1 LNHNV and CDR2 YYDKDF. In this sample, this clone turned up once. The antigen it recognizes is unknown. One base away there is no much larger clone; base qualities are not given. TCRbeta CDR3 regions were amplified from genomic DNA using the immunoSEQ Assay, a bias-controlled multiplex PCR. The published analysis was carried out like this. The number of nucleated cells in each sample was estimated from the amplification of reference gene primers within the assay. To quantify the absolute abundance of each unique TCRbeta CDR3 rearrangement, sequence reads were collapsed and filtered. For each sample, productive Simpson clonality was calculated as the square root of Simpson's diversity index across productive rearrangements. TCRdb limited this immuneACCESS table to in-frame rearrangements with V and J called. A share of clones is missing; checked studies link under half to unresolved V genes, and the rest is unexplained. Clonal size and the V and J genes are those of that table, whereas D and trimming came from the DNA. Within this sample are some 150,000 clones, with about 80% of them counted one time only. The top ten clones comprise around 6.8% of the sample.

The collaborating institutions used their own protocols to collect whole blood in K2EDTA tubes. For TCRbeta analysis, collaborators shipped samples in one of three forms: frozen whole blood, isolated PBMCs, or DNA extracted from either of those sample types. The paper's findings and limits, for the study overall: The amount of clinical and demographic metadata varied by source and participant and was provided uncurated.

The sample taken for sequencing was peripheral blood. The sequence derives from a human donor in a cohort sampled during active COVID-19. The rearranged segments are TRBV15 and TRBJ2-3; confidence is insufficient to name the D gene. The DNA reads TGTGCCACCAGCAATCAGCAACAGGATACGCAGTATTTT. It is translated as CATSNQQQDTQYF.